This TCR beta chain was recorded in a study of T cells in Graves' hyperthyroidism and ophthalmopathy. The study's findings and limits: Most clonotypes expanded in the thyroid (above 0.001) were also present in blood.

Amplification of TCR beta CDR3 regions was performed using RNA transcripts as template. First-round RT-PCR targeting the TCR CDR3 was performed with the HTBI primer set. TCRdb independently ran MiXCR on the multiplex PCR reads; one entry per CDR3 protein. The table has a few hundred thousand distinct CDR3 sequences, just over 45% seen once. In this sample, this clonotype turned up many times. What it recognizes is unknown. Per the germline V gene, CDR1 is SEHNR and CDR2 is FQNEAQ (reference sequence). Trimming cost V 1 base and J 4 bases, with 10 bases left between them. CDR3 length: 15 amino acids. The chain joins TRBV7-9 to TRBJ2-2; D uncertain. The origin of this receptor is a woman aged 18-29 years with Graves' hyperthyroidism. Input material: peripheral blood or thyroid tissue (not recorded which). The CDR3 DNA reads TGTGCCAGCAGCTTAGGACGGCGTGGCACCGGGGAGCTGTTTTTT. Amino acids: CASSLGRRGTGELFF.